What follows are 24 T cell receptor beta chains derived from one specimen sequenced in a study. Via MiXCR, TCRdb re-called the 5' RACE reads, giving one row per CDR3 protein. Of around 50,000 distinct CDR3 sequences listed, 15% to 20% are singletons. Material: naive CD4+ T cells sorted from blood. The subset: naive CD4+ T cells, CD4+CD45RA+CD25-. The receptors were sampled from a female donor with breast cancer.

The rearrangement joins TRBV5-1 to TRBJ2-5, with D perhaps TRBD2 (6 bases). The germline gives CDR1 SGHRS, CDR2 YFSETQ. This CDR3 comprises 16 residues. Trimming pared 5 bases from V and 7 bases from J, leaving 24 bases between. CDR3 coding DNA: TGCGCCAGCAGGGATACTATAGCGGCTATTGGAGGGACCCAGTACTTC. Amino acid sequence: CASRDTIAAIGGTQYF.

V usage is TRBV29-1 and J usage is TRBJ2-3, with D maybe TRBD2 (6 bases). The CDR3 spans 14 residues. Trimming took 4 bases from V and 1 from J, leaving 12 bases between them. Germline V gives CDR1 SQVTM, CDR2 ANQGSEA. In DNA, the CDR3 is TGCAGCGTTGTGGGGGGTTGGGGCACAGATACGCAGTATTTT. It specifies CSVVGGWGTDTQYF.

This clonotype was seen more than once but under ten times. V usage is TRBV9 and J usage is TRBJ2-5; D gene uncertain. V was clipped by 4 bases and J by 4 bases, with 11 bases between them. Germline V gene data show CDR1 as SGDLS and CDR2 as YYNGEE. The CDR3 covers 13 residues. The CDR3 is CASSRSSVETQYF. The CDR3 DNA reads as TGTGCCAGCAGCCGTTCAAGTGTAGAGACCCAGTACTTC.

This clonotype was observed a handful of times. A much larger clone lies a single base off, so this may be a read error. The genes are TRBV29-1 and TRBJ2-7, with 7 bases lining up with TRBD1. Germline CDR1 SQVTM, CDR2 ANQGSEA. There are 14 residues in the CDR3. Trimming removed 6 bases from V and 1 base from J; junction bases left unmatched: 9. The DNA for the CDR3 is TGCAGCGTGGATGCCGGGACAGCATCCTACGAGCAGTACTTC. Translating it yields CSVDAGTASYEQYF.

The sample holds a few counts of this clonotype. One end of the junction fails to match germline, which may point to a read error. The rearrangement uses TRBV6-5 and TRBJ2-7; D is uncertain. CDR1 is MNHEY, CDR2 SVGAGI, per germline. The CDR3 has 13 amino acids. CDR3 sequence reads: CANSLSRAYEQYF. The DNA for the CDR3 is TGTGCCAACAGTTTATCACGGGCGTACGAGCAGTACTTC.

In this sample, this clonotype turned up a few times. V usage is TRBV28 and J usage is TRBJ1-2; the match to TRBD1 covers 9 bases. There are 14 residues in the CDR3. Germline assignment: CDR1 MDHEN and CDR2 SYDVKM. After removal of 5 bases from V and 2 bases from J, the junction contained 3 bases not matched to a gene. CDR3 sequence: CASSRQGVNYGYTF. The CDR3 region has the DNA TGTGCCAGCAGTCGACAGGGGGTGAACTATGGCTACACCTTC.

The table lists this clonotype with a few counts. V gene TRBV6-5 combines with J gene TRBJ2-4; D might be TRBD2 (5 bases). V was clipped by 6 bases and J by 1 base, with 13 bases between them. CDR1 is MNHEY, CDR2 SVGAGI, per germline. The CDR3 loop spans 15 amino acids. DNA for the CDR3: TGTGCCAGCAGACACGTAACGGGGGCCAAAAACATTCAGTACTTC. Its protein is CASRHVTGAKNIQYF.

This clonotype has more than one count but fewer than ten. This rearrangement joins TRBV6-5 to TRBJ1-2, with 8 bases identical to TRBD1. J gave up 3 bases and V 2 bases, and 14 bases lay outside the gene matches. The CDR3 has 18 amino acids. Germline assignment: CDR1 MNHEY and CDR2 SVGAGI. CDR3 nucleotide sequence: TGTGCCAGCAGTTACCATGCCCGGGACAGGAGCAGTTACTATGGCTACACCTTC. It is translated as CASSYHARDRSSYYGYTF.

The chain has TRBV5-5 and TRBJ2-5, with 10 bases matching TRBD2. From germline, CDR1 is SGHKS and CDR2 YYEKEE (reference sequence). The CDR3 loop spans 16 amino acids. V lost 0 bases to trimming and J lost 1 base; unmatched junction nucleotides: 3. Here the CDR3 DNA reads TGTGCCAGCAGCTTGGCGCTAGCGGGAGCCCAAGAGACCCAGTACTTC. Encoded protein: CASSLALAGAQETQYF.

This clonotype was counted only a few times. CDR3 protein: CATSRDTHSGNTIYF. CDR3 DNA sequence: TGTGCCACCAGCAGAGACACCCACTCTGGAAACACCATATATTTT. The chain links TRBV15 to TRBJ1-3; D remains unclear. Per the germline V gene, CDR1 is LNHNV and CDR2 is YYDKDF (reference sequence). The CDR3 is made up of 15 amino acids. Trimming cost V 0 bases and J 0 bases, with 6 bases left between them.

This clonotype has ten or more counts. The CDR3 sequence is CASSPHRGNLDEQYF. DNA of the CDR3: TGTGCCAGCAGCCCACACAGGGGGAATTTGGACGAGCAGTACTTC. The chain joins TRBV7-2 to TRBJ2-7, with 8 bases matching TRBD1. The V gene's germline CDR1 is SGHTA and CDR2 FQGNSA. This CDR3 is built from 15 residues. V was pared by 5 bases and J by 5 bases, with 11 bases of the junction left unmatched.

In this sample, this clonotype turned up a few times. The V gene is TRBV7-9, the J gene TRBJ2-7, with 11 bases that match TRBD1. CDR3 length equals 15 residues. Germline CDR1 SEHNR, CDR2 FQNEAQ (reference sequence). J lost 6 bases, V lost 5 bases, and 9 bases had no gene match. CDR3 nucleotide sequence: TGTGCCAGCAGCCCCGGGACAGGGGGAAAGATCGAGCAGTACTTC. Translated: CASSPGTGGKIEQYF.

By share, this clonotype counts as medium-sized. The chain joins TRBV7-2 to TRBJ2-3; TRBD2 aligns across 8 bases. V lost 5 bases to trimming and J lost 2 bases; unmatched junction nucleotides: 6. The germline V gene has CDR1 SGHTA and CDR2 FQGNSA. This CDR3 is built from 15 residues. The CDR3: CASSDGTRTTDTQYF. CDR3 bases: TGTGCCAGCAGCGACGGGACTAGAACCACAGATACGCAGTATTTT.

The CDR3, as DNA: TGTGCCAGCAGCTTAGGGCAACCGGGCACCGGGGAGCTGTTTTTT. This sequence encodes CASSLGQPGTGELFF. The chain is built from TRBV5-4 and TRBJ2-2; D not certain. The germline V gene has CDR1 SGHNT and CDR2 YYREEE (reference sequence). V lost 2 bases, J lost 4 bases, and 12 bases lay in between. The CDR3 contains 15 residues.

This clonotype was counted many times. The rearrangement joins TRBV10-3 to TRBJ2-7; D might be TRBD2 (7 bases). V shed 7 bases and J shed 0 bases, with 10 bases lying between them. Looked up from germline, CDR1 is ENHRY and CDR2 is SYGVKD. This CDR3 comprises 13 residues. CDR3 region: CAIKGGVSYEQYF. For the CDR3, the DNA is TGTGCCATCAAAGGGGGGGTCTCCTACGAGCAGTACTTC.

As for this clonotype: It may be a read error: a sequence one base away is much more abundant. The V gene is TRBV6-5, the J gene TRBJ2-7; 8 bases map to TRBD1. From germline, CDR1 is MNHEY and CDR2 SVGAGI. The CDR3 length is 15 residues. Here the CDR3 reads CASSDRQGTPYEQHF. The CDR3 DNA reads TGTGCCAGCAGTGACCGACAGGGGACTCCCTACGAGCAGCACTTC.

This clonotype was counted only a few times. V gene TRBV9 combines with J gene TRBJ1-1; TRBD1 agrees at 8 bases. CDR3 size: 16 residues. CDR1 SGDLS and CDR2 YYNGEE come from the germline V gene. V was clipped by 1 base and J by 4 bases; unmatched bases: 9. CDR3 nucleotide sequence: TGTGCCAGCAGCGTAAGTTCAGGGGGCGCGATCACTGAAGCTTTCTTT. Translation: CASSVSSGGAITEAFF.

The chain combines TRBV28 with TRBJ1-4, with a possible D match to TRBD1 (5 bases). This CDR3 spans 14 amino acids. The V and J ends lost 5 bases and 1 base respectively, with 8 bases between them. Per germline, CDR1 MDHEN and CDR2 SYDVKM. The CDR3 loop is CASSAGITNEKLFF. The CDR3 bases are TGTGCCAGCAGTGCAGGGATAACTAATGAAAAACTGTTTTTT. The full variable domain, its missing parts supplied by reference TRBV28 and TRBJ1-4, is DVKVTQSSRYLVKRTGEKVFLECVQDMDHENMFWYRQDPGLGLRLIYFSYDVKMKEKGDIPEGYSVSREKKERFSLILESASTNQTSMYLCASSAGITNEKLFFGSGTQLSVL.

V usage is TRBV24-1 and J usage is TRBJ1-5; D gene uncertain. Germline loops: CDR1 KGHDR, CDR2 SFDVKD. The CDR3 spans 14 residues. The germline V and J ends were trimmed by 4 bases and 5 bases, with 11 bases remaining between them. CDR3 DNA sequence: TGTGCCACCAGTGAAGGCGTACACCATCAGCCCCAGCATTTT. As protein: CATSEGVHHQPQHF.

This clonotype was detected many times. The chain links TRBV27 to TRBJ2-7; 7 nucleotides line up with TRBD1. CDR1 is MNHEY, CDR2 SMNVEV, per germline (reference sequence). The CDR3 has 15 residues. J was trimmed by 4 bases and V by 5 bases; bases with no gene match: 11. CDR3 sequence (DNA): TGTGCCAGCAGTACTACCACAGGGGCCTCATACGAGCAGTACTTC. Translation: CASSTTTGASYEQYF.

To note about this clonotype: This may be a read error: a much more frequent sequence differs by one nucleotide. The genes are TRBV7-9 and TRBJ1-1; D gene ambiguous. Germline CDR1 reads SEHNR; CDR2 reads FQNEAQ (reference sequence). V shed 5 bases and J shed 0 bases, with 7 bases lying between them. The CDR3 length is 13 residues. The CDR3 loop reads CASSPNLNTEAFF. CDR3 nucleotide sequence: TGTGCCAGCAGCCCGAACTTGAACACTGAAGCTTTCTTT. Combining the CDR3 with reference TRBV7-9 and TRBJ1-1 gives the whole variable domain DTGVSQNPRHKITKRGQNVTFRCDPISEHNRLYWYRQTLGQGPEFLTYFQNEAQLEKSRLLSDRFSAERPKGSFSTLEIQRTEQGDSAMYLCASSPNLNTEAFFGQGTRLTVV.

The V and J genes are TRBV7-9 and TRBJ2-1; D remains ambiguous. Germline CDR1 and CDR2: SEHNR and FQNEAQ (reference sequence). V shed 2 bases and J shed 7 bases, with 12 bases lying between them. CDR3 length: 14 amino acids. The CDR3 coding sequence is TGTGCCAGCAGCTTATTTTTGGGTGGGAATGAGCAGTTCTTC. The encoded protein is CASSLFLGGNEQFF.

The CDR3 sequence: CASSLFLSGNTIYF. The DNA of the CDR3 is TGTGCCAGCAGCCTCTTCCTCTCTGGAAACACCATATATTTT. The chain joins TRBV3-1 to TRBJ1-3; D unresolved. V was clipped by 4 bases and J by 0 bases, with 7 bases between them. This CDR3 is built from 14 residues. Germline V gene data show CDR1 as LGHDT and CDR2 as YNNKEL (reference sequence).

This clonotype was observed at least ten times. The chain has TRBV5-1 and TRBJ2-7; 11 nucleotides line up with TRBD1. The V segment lost 0 bases and the J segment 7 bases; nucleotides outside the gene matches: 6. This CDR3 is built from 15 residues. Germline V gene data show CDR1 as SGHRS and CDR2 as YFSETQ. The CDR3 region is CASSLDGQGAREQYF. CDR3 nucleotides: TGCGCCAGCAGCTTGGATGGACAGGGGGCCCGGGAGCAGTACTTC.